This T cell receptor (beta chain) was identified during a study of shared clonotypes between healthy human individuals. About the research overall: Participating donors consisted of a couple of women and a few men aged 18 to 49. The study, taken as a whole, reports: Donor scarcity curtailed the genetic and exposure-history diversity represented herein.

CD45RO-negative cells were positively selected for CCR7, leaving out terminally differentiated effector memory CD45RA+ cells. Method: immunoSEQ multiplex PCR; TCRdb's copy keeps in-frame clones and lacks some. The table shows some 1,900,000 clones, with about 95% occurring only once. Germline values: CDR1 SEHNR, CDR2 FQNEAQ (reference sequence). CDR3 length equals 16 residues. Trimming removed 4 bases from V and 5 bases from J, with 18 bases in between. This clone was picked up a small number of times. Its cognate antigen is unknown. The sample was naive CD8+ T cells sorted from blood. The chain joins TRBV7-9 to TRBJ1-5, with a possible D match to TRBD1 (5 bases). This TCR was recovered from a man aged 18 to 29 in good health. The DNA of the CDR3 is TGTGCCAGCAGCTACCCAAATCGGGACGGCGATCAGCCCCAGCATTTT. It codes for CASSYPNRDGDQPQHF.